The clone carrying this T cell receptor (beta chain) was detected many times. Each patient was aged 18 to 65 and had newly diagnosed hyperthyroidism of under 2 months' duration. From RNA transcripts, TCR beta CDR3 regions were amplified. HTBI primers drove first-round RT-PCR of the TCR CDR3. Via MiXCR, TCRdb re-called the multiplex PCR reads, giving one row per CDR3 protein. The table includes about 360,000 distinct CDR3 sequences, 13% detected once. The record originates from a study of T cells in Graves' hyperthyroidism and ophthalmopathy. Trimming cost V 6 bases and J 9 bases; bases outside gene matches: 8. The CDR3 has 14 residues. Looked up from germline, CDR1 is DFQATT and CDR2 is SNEGSKA (reference sequence).

The genes are TRBV20-1 and TRBJ2-1, with TRBD2 matching 13 bases. What was sequenced was blood. The receptor was derived from a woman younger than 35 with Graves' hyperthyroidism. CDR3 sequence: CSAEETSGRIEQFF. The CDR3, as DNA: TGCAGTGCGGAGGAGACTAGCGGGAGGATTGAGCAGTTCTTC.